The 5 T cell receptor beta chains below were found in one sample sequenced in a study of cytomegalovirus exposure and HLA in healthy donors. PCR primers comprised 60 Vbeta and 13 Jbeta primers. Clones were read by immunoSEQ multiplex PCR, and TCRdb kept only the in-frame ones, dropping some. This sample has about 55,000 clones, with 55% to 85% found just once. The source material was PBMCs. The receptor source for this set is a man in his forties in good health and CMV-seropositive.

This clone was detected a few times. The J gene is TRBJ1-2, the V gene TRBV18; perhaps TRBD1 as D (6 bases). CDR3 length equals 15 residues. Trimming cost V 0 bases and J 3 bases, with 11 bases left between them. The V gene's germline CDR1 is KGHSH and CDR2 LQKENI. The DNA of the CDR3 is TGTGCCAGCTCACCACCGATCGCAGGGGACTATGGCTACACCTTC. Translating it yields CASSPPIAGDYGYTF.

This clone occurred a few times. The chain combines TRBV21-1 with TRBJ1-3. TRBV21-1 is shown as a pseudogene. There are 15 residues in the CDR3. CDR3 DNA sequence: TGTGCCAGCAGCAAAGCAGAGAGAAACGCCGACACCATATATTTT. Its translation is CASSKAERNADTIYF.

The chain is built from TRBV6-1 and TRBJ2-6, with a tentative D call TRBD1 (6 bases). The length of the CDR3 is 19 residues. V was pared by 3 bases and J by 0 bases, with 18 bases between. Germline CDR1 and CDR2: MNHNS and SASEGT. CDR3 nucleotides: TGTGCCAGCAGTGATGGTACAGGGACCTATAGCTCTGGGGCCAACGTCCTGACTTTC. The encoded protein is CASSDGTGTYSSGANVLTF.

The chain joins TRBV5-5 to TRBJ1-3, with 7 bases identical to TRBD1. CDR1 and CDR2 (germline): SGHKS, YYEKEE (reference sequence). J gave up 3 bases and V 2 bases, and 5 bases lay outside the gene matches. The CDR3 spans 15 residues. The DNA of the CDR3 is TGTGCCAGCAGCTTCGGGACAGCCCTTGGAAACACCATATATTTT. It codes for CASSFGTALGNTIYF.

The J gene is TRBJ2-3, the V gene TRBV6-5; 10 bases fit TRBD1. Per germline, CDR1 MNHEY and CDR2 SVGAGI. The CDR3 covers 14 residues. J lost 3 bases, V lost 8 bases, and 5 bases had no gene match. DNA of the CDR3: TGTGCCAGCTTGGACAGGGGGGTAACAGATACGCAGTATTTT. Encoded protein: CASLDRGVTDTQYF.